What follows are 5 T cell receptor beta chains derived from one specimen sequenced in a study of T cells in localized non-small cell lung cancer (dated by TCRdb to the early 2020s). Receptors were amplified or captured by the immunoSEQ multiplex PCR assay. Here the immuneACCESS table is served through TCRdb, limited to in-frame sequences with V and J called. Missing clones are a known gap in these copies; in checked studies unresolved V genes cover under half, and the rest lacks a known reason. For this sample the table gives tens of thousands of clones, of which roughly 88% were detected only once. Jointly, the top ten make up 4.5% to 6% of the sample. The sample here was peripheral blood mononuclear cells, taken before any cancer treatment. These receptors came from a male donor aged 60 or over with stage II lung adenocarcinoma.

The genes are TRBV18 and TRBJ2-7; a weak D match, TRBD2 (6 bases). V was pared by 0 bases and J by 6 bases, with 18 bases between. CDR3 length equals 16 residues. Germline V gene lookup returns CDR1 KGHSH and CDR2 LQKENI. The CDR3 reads CASSPPGGNTLSEQYF. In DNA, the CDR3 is TGTGCCAGCTCACCACCCGGCGGGAACACTTTATCCGAGCAGTACTTC.

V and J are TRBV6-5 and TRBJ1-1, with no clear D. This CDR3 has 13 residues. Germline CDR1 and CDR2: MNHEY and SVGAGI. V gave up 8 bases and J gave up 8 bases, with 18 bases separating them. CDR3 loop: CASSGASVGEAFF. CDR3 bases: TGTGCCAGCTCGGGAGCCTCGGTTGGGGAAGCTTTCTTT.

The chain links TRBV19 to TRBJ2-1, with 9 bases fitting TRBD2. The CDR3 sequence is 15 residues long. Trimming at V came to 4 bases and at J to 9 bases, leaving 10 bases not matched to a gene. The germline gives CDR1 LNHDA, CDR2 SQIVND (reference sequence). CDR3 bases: TGTGCCAGTAGTACCCAAGCGGGGGGCGGAGGTGAGCAGTTCTTC. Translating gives CASSTQAGGGGEQFF. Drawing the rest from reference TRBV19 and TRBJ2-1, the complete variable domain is DGGITQSPKYLFRKEGQNVTLSCEQNLNHDAMYWYRQDPGQGLRLIYYSQIVNDFQKGDIAEGYSVSREKKESFPLTVTSAQKNPTAFYLCASSTQAGGGGEQFFGPGTRLTVL.

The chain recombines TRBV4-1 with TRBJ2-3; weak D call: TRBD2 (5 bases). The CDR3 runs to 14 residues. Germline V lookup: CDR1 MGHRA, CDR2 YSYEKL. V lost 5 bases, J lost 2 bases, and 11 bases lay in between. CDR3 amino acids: CASSVSGFTDTQYF. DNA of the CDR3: TGCGCCAGCAGCGTCAGCGGATTCACAGATACGCAGTATTTT.

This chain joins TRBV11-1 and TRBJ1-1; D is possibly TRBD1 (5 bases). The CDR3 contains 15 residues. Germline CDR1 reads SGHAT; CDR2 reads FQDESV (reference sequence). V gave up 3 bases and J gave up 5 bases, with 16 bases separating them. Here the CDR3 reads CASSFLGLGGTEAFF. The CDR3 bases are TGTGCCAGCAGCTTCCTGGGCTTGGGGGGGACTGAAGCTTTCTTT. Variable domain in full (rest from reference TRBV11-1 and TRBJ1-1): EAEVAQSPRYKITEKSQAVAFWCDPISGHATLYWYRQILGQGPELLVQFQDESVVDDSQLPKDRFSAERLKGVDSTLKIQPAELGDSAMYLCASSFLGLGGTEAFFGQGTRLTVV.